Listed below are T cell receptor beta chains from one sample, sequenced in a study of blood T cells in healthy people across ages. A single record per CDR3 protein comes from TCRdb applying MiXCR to the 5' RACE reads. The table lists about 730,000 distinct CDR3 sequences, roughly 43% of them singletons, with 20% to 25% in the top ten. Sequencing was done on a sample of blood. These receptor sequences come from a woman aged 60-75 years in good health. The CDR3 runs from the conserved cysteine through the conserved F or W. The D gene is left open where the match is weak. Clone size is shown for a subset of rows, as once, few, many or a class of expanded clone.

j_call: TRBJ2-2
d_call: .
v_call: TRBV14
clone_size: .
cdr3_nt: TGTGCCAGCAGCCTGGACGCGAACACCGGGGAGCTGTTTTTT
cdr3_aa: CASSLDANTGELFF

j_call: TRBJ2-7
d_call: .
v_call: TRBV9
clone_size: .
cdr3_nt: TGTGCCAGCAGCCCCCGACTGACTTACAATGAGCAGTACTTC
cdr3_aa: CASSPRLTYNEQYF

j_call: TRBJ2-6
d_call: .
v_call: TRBV6-2/TRBV6-3
clone_size: once
cdr3_nt: TGTGCCGGCAGTTACCCGCACTCTGGGGCCAACGTCCTGACTTTC
cdr3_aa: CAGSYPHSGANVLTF

j_call: TRBJ2-3
d_call: .
v_call: TRBV7-2
clone_size: .
cdr3_nt: TGTGCCAGCAGCCCTAGGGGAGTAAGATCAGATACGCAGTATTTT
cdr3_aa: CASSPRGVRSDTQYF

j_call: TRBJ2-7
d_call: TRBD2
v_call: TRBV6-5
clone_size: few
cdr3_nt: TGTGCCAGCAGTTACTCGAAACTAGCGGGAGGGAATGAGCAGTACTTC
cdr3_aa: CASSYSKLAGGNEQYF

j_call: TRBJ2-1
d_call: .
v_call: TRBV3-1
clone_size: .
cdr3_nt: TGTGCCAGCAGCCAAGCCGGGACTTTCTACAATGAGCAGTTCTTC
cdr3_aa: CASSQAGTFYNEQFF

j_call: TRBJ2-7
d_call: TRBD2
v_call: TRBV5-1
clone_size: few
cdr3_nt: TGCGCCAGCAGCCGGGAGGGACGCATGACGTACGAGCAGTACTTC
cdr3_aa: CASSREGRMTYEQYF

j_call: TRBJ2-7
d_call: .
v_call: TRBV20-1
clone_size: few
cdr3_nt: TGCAGTGCTAGAGGTTCTAGTAGCGAGCAGTACTTC
cdr3_aa: CSARGSSSEQYF

j_call: TRBJ2-7
d_call: .
v_call: TRBV6-5
clone_size: few
cdr3_nt: TGTGCCAGCAGTTACGGGGGAGCGCCCGAGCAGTACTTC
cdr3_aa: CASSYGGAPEQYF

j_call: TRBJ1-2
d_call: .
v_call: TRBV4-2
clone_size: few
cdr3_nt: TGTGCCAGCAGCCAAGTGGCGGGAACTAACTATGGCTACACCTTC
cdr3_aa: CASSQVAGTNYGYTF

j_call: TRBJ2-3
d_call: TRBD2
v_call: TRBV5-1
clone_size: many
cdr3_nt: TGCGCCAGCAGCTTTACGGGGGGGCGCACAGATACGCAGTATTTT
cdr3_aa: CASSFTGGRTDTQYF

j_call: TRBJ1-5
d_call: .
v_call: TRBV5-6
clone_size: few
cdr3_nt: TGTGCCAGCAGCTCGTTAGCCTATAGCAATCAGCCCCAGCATTTT
cdr3_aa: CASSSLAYSNQPQHF

j_call: TRBJ2-7
d_call: TRBD1
v_call: TRBV20-1
clone_size: once
cdr3_nt: TGCAGTGCTAGAACGGGACAGGGCTCCGAGCAGTACTTC
cdr3_aa: CSARTGQGSEQYF

j_call: TRBJ2-7
d_call: TRBD2
v_call: TRBV19
clone_size: .
cdr3_nt: TGTGCCAGTAGTACCTCCCAAGCGGGGGGGCCCTACGAGCAGTACTTC
cdr3_aa: CASSTSQAGGPYEQYF

j_call: TRBJ2-7
d_call: .
v_call: TRBV20-1
clone_size: .
cdr3_nt: TGCAGTGCTCAGACGGGGGCGTTCGGCGAGCAGTACTTC
cdr3_aa: CSAQTGAFGEQYF

j_call: TRBJ1-2
d_call: .
v_call: TRBV29-1
clone_size: .
cdr3_nt: TGCAGCGTTGAATCTCCCAGAAACGGCTACACCTTC
cdr3_aa: CSVESPRNGYTF

j_call: TRBJ2-5
d_call: .
v_call: TRBV5-1
clone_size: .
cdr3_nt: TGCGCCAGCAGCTCCACCGGGACGGAGTACGAGCGGTACTTC
cdr3_aa: CASSSTGTEYERYF

j_call: TRBJ2-1
d_call: TRBD2
v_call: TRBV5-1
clone_size: .
cdr3_nt: TGCGCCAGCAGCTTGGGTGGGACTAGCGCCTCCTACAATGAGCAGTTCTTC
cdr3_aa: CASSLGGTSASYNEQFF

j_call: TRBJ1-6
d_call: .
v_call: TRBV4-3
clone_size: once
cdr3_nt: TGCGCCAGCAGCCAAGACATCGAGACGCCCCTCCACTTT
cdr3_aa: CASSQDIETPLHF

j_call: TRBJ1-5
d_call: .
v_call: TRBV24-1
clone_size: few
cdr3_nt: TGTGCCACCAGTGATAGCCACAATCAGCCCCAGCATTTT
cdr3_aa: CATSDSHNQPQHF

j_call: TRBJ2-4
d_call: .
v_call: TRBV28
clone_size: few
cdr3_nt: TGTGCCAGCAGCACAAGACAGGGAGGGAACATTCAGTACTTC
cdr3_aa: CASSTRQGGNIQYF

j_call: TRBJ2-3
d_call: TRBD1
v_call: TRBV12-3/TRBV12-4
clone_size: .
cdr3_nt: TGTGCCAGCGGTACAAACAGGGGGGCCTCGGCGCAGTATTTT
cdr3_aa: CASGTNRGASAQYF

j_call: TRBJ2-7
d_call: .
v_call: TRBV6-2/TRBV6-3
clone_size: .
cdr3_nt: TGTGCCAGCAGTTACTCAGGCCGGGACATGTCGCGCGAGCAGTACTTC
cdr3_aa: CASSYSGRDMSREQYF

j_call: TRBJ1-5
d_call: .
v_call: TRBV7-2
clone_size: .
cdr3_nt: TGTGCCAGCAGCTTAACGGGGTTTAGCAATCAGCCCCAGCATTTT
cdr3_aa: CASSLTGFSNQPQHF

j_call: TRBJ2-3
d_call: .
v_call: TRBV6-2/TRBV6-3
clone_size: few
cdr3_nt: TGTGCCAGCAGTTCCCTAGCCGCTGCGCAGTATTTT
cdr3_aa: CASSSLAAAQYF

j_call: TRBJ1-4
d_call: .
v_call: TRBV7-2
clone_size: few
cdr3_nt: TGTGCCAGCAGCTTAGCGGGGGCAGGGAATGATGAAAAACTGTTTTTT
cdr3_aa: CASSLAGAGNDEKLFF

j_call: TRBJ2-5
d_call: .
v_call: TRBV9
clone_size: .
cdr3_nt: TGTGCCAGCAGCGTGAACGGACAAGAGACCCAGTACTTC
cdr3_aa: CASSVNGQETQYF

j_call: TRBJ1-2
d_call: .
v_call: TRBV18
clone_size: many
cdr3_nt: TGTGCCAGCTCGATCCGGGACTATGGCTACACCTTC
cdr3_aa: CASSIRDYGYTF

j_call: TRBJ2-7
d_call: TRBD2
v_call: TRBV9
clone_size: .
cdr3_nt: TGTACCAGCAGCGAAGCGGGAGGAATTTACGAGCAGTACTTC
cdr3_aa: CTSSEAGGIYEQYF

j_call: TRBJ1-2
d_call: .
v_call: TRBV12-3/TRBV12-4
clone_size: many
cdr3_nt: TGTGCCAGCAGTTTTTCAGGGGGCTACACCTTC
cdr3_aa: CASSFSGGYTF

j_call: TRBJ1-6
d_call: TRBD1
v_call: TRBV12-3/TRBV12-4
clone_size: .
cdr3_nt: TGTGCCAGCACTACGGGACAGGGAAGTTCACCCCTCCACTTT
cdr3_aa: CASTTGQGSSPLHF

j_call: TRBJ2-5
d_call: .
v_call: TRBV20-1
clone_size: few
cdr3_nt: TGCAGTGCGGGGGGACAGTTCGACAATGAGCAGTACTTC
cdr3_aa: CSAGGQFDNEQYF

j_call: TRBJ1-1
d_call: .
v_call: TRBV4-1
clone_size: .
cdr3_nt: TGCGCCAGCAGCCAAGATTGGGGGGCAGGTGAAGCTTTCTTT
cdr3_aa: CASSQDWGAGEAFF

j_call: TRBJ2-7
d_call: .
v_call: TRBV6-2/TRBV6-3
clone_size: .
cdr3_nt: TGTGCCAGCAGTAACCATTCCTACGAGCAGTACTTC
cdr3_aa: CASSNHSYEQYF

j_call: TRBJ1-2
d_call: .
v_call: TRBV10-3
clone_size: few
cdr3_nt: TGTGCCATCACCAAGGCTACAGGAAACTATGGCTACACCTTC
cdr3_aa: CAITKATGNYGYTF

j_call: TRBJ2-3
d_call: .
v_call: TRBV9
clone_size: .
cdr3_nt: TGTGCCAGCAGCGTATTCCCAGGGAGCACAGATACGCAGTATTTT
cdr3_aa: CASSVFPGSTDTQYF

j_call: TRBJ1-5
d_call: .
v_call: TRBV29-1
clone_size: .
cdr3_nt: TGCAGCGTGGAGGTGGACAATGGTCAGCCCCAGCATTTT
cdr3_aa: CSVEVDNGQPQHF